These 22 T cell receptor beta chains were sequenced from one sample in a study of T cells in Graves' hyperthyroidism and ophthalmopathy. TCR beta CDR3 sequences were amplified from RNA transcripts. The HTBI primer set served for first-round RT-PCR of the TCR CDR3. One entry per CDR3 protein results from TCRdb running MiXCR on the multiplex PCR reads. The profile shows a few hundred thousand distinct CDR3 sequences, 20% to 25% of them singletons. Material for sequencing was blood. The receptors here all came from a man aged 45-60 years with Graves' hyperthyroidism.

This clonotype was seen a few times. The chain's CDR3 is CASSLRGRSSYEQYF. CDR3 nucleotides: TGTGCCAGCAGTCTGCGGGGGAGGAGCTCCTACGAGCAGTACTTC. V gene TRBV27 combines with J gene TRBJ2-7; 7 bases line up with TRBD2. Germline CDR1 reads MNHEY; CDR2 reads SMNVEV (reference sequence). The CDR3 loop spans 15 amino acids. The J segment lost 0 bases and the V segment lost 5 bases, leaving 7 bases of the junction unmatched.

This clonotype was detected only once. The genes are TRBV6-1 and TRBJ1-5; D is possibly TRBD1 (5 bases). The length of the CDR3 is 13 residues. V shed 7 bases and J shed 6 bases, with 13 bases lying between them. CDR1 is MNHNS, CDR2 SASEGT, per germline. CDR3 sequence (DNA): TGTGCCAGCACCCCGGGGGGGTCTCAGCCCCAGCATTTT. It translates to CASTPGGSQPQHF.

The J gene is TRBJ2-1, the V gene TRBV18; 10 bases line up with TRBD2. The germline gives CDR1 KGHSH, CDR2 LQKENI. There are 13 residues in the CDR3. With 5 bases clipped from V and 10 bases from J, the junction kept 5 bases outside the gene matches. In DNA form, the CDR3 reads TGTGCCAGCTCAGGGACTAGCGACGCCGAGCAGTTCTTC. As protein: CASSGTSDAEQFF.

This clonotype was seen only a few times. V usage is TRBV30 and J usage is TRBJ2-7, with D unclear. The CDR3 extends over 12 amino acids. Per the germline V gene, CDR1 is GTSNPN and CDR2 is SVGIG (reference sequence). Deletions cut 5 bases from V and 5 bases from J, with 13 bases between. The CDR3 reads CAWDQMGHEQYF. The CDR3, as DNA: TGTGCCTGGGACCAGATGGGCCACGAGCAGTACTTC. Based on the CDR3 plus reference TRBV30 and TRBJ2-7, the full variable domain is SQTIHQWPATLVQPVGSPLSLECTVEGTSNPNLYWYRQAAGRGLQLLFYSVGIGQISSEVPQNLSASRPQDRQFILSSKKLLLSDSGFYLCAWDQMGHEQYFGPGTRLTVT.

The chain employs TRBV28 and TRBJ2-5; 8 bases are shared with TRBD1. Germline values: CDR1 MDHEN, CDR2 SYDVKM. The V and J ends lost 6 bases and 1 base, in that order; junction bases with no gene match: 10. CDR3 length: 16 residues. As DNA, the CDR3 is TGTGCCAGCAGCCAAACAGGGACAGGCACCCAAGAGACCCAGTACTTC. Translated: CASSQTGTGTQETQYF.

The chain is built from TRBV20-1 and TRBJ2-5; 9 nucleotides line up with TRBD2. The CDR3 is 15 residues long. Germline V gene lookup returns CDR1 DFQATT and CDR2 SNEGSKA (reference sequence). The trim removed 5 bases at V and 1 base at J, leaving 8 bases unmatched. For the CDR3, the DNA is TGCAGTGCTGTTGGGACTAGCATCCCCCAAGAGACCCAGTACTTC. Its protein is CSAVGTSIPQETQYF.

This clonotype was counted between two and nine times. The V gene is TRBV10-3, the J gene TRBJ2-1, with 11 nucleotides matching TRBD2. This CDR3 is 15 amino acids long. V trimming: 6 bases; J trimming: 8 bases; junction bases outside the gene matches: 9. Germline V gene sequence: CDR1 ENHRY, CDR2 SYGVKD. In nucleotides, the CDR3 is TGTGCCATCAGCCACACTAGCGGGAGTGTCGATGAGCAGTTCTTC. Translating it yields CAISHTSGSVDEQFF.

The CDR3 bases are TGTGCCAGCAGTTTACGGGGCACTGAAACCTACGAGCAGTACTTC. Translation: CASSLRGTETYEQYF. The gene calls are TRBV27 and TRBJ2-7; D tentatively reads TRBD1 or TRBD2 (5 bases each). Trimming left V 2 bases short and J 2 bases short, with 13 bases between. The V gene's germline CDR1 is MNHEY and CDR2 SMNVEV (reference sequence). The CDR3 contains 15 residues.

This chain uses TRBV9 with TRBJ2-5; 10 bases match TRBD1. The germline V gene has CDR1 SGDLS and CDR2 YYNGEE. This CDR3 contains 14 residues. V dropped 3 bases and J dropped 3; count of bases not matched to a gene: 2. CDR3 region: CASSGGTGEETQYF. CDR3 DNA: TGTGCCAGCAGCGGGGGGACAGGGGAAGAGACCCAGTACTTC.

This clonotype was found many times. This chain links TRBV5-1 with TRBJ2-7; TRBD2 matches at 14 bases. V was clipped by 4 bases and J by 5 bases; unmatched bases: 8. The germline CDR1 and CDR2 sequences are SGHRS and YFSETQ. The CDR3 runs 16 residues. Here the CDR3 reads CASSEGTSGSPDEQYF. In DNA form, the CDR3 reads TGCGCCAGCAGCGAAGGGACTAGCGGGAGTCCGGACGAGCAGTACTTC.

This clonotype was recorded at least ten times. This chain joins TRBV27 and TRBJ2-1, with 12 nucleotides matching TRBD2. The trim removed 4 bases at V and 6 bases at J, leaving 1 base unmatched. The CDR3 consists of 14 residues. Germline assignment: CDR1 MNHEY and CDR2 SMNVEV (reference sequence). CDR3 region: CASSWGLAGNEQFF. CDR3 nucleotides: TGTGCCAGCAGTTGGGGACTAGCGGGCAATGAGCAGTTCTTC.

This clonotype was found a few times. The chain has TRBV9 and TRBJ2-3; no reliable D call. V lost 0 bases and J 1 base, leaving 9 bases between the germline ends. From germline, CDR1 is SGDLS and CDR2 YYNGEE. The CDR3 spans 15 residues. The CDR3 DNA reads TGTGCCAGCAGCGTAGAAGCATCAGGCACAGATACGCAGTATTTT. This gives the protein CASSVEASGTDTQYF.

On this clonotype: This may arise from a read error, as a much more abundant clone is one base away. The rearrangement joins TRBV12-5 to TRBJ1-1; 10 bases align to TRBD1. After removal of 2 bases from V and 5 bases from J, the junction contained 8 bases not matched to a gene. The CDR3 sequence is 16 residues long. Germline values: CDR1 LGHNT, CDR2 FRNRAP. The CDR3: CASGLSKTGGYTEAFF. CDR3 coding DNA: TGTGCTAGTGGTTTGTCGAAGACAGGGGGCTATACTGAAGCTTTCTTT.

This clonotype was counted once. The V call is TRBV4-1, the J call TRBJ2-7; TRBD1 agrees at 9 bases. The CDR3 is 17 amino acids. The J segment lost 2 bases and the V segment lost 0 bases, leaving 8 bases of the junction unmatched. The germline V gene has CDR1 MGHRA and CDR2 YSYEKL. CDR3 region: CASSQDSSGTGTYEQYF. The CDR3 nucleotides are TGCGCCAGCAGCCAAGATTCCTCCGGGACAGGGACCTACGAGCAGTACTTC.

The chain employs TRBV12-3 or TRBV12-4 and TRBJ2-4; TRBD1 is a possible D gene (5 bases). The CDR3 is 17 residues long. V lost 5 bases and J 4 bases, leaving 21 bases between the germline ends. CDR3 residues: CASSIRGAGMGKNIQYF. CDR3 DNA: TGTGCCAGCAGTATACGTGGAGCAGGGATGGGGAAAAACATTCAGTACTTC.

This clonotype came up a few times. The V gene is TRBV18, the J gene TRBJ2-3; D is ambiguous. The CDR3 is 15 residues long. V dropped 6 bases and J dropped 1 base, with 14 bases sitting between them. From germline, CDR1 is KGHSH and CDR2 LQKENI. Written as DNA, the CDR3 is TGTGCCAGCTCCGTTCCGGCCTCTGGCACAGATACGCAGTATTTT. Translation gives CASSVPASGTDTQYF.

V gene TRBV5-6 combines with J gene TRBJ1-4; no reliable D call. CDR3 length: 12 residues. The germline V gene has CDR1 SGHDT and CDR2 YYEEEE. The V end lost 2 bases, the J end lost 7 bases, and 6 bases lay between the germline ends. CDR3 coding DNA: TGTGCCAGCAGCTTCCCCAGTGAAAAACTGTTTTTT. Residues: CASSFPSEKLFF.

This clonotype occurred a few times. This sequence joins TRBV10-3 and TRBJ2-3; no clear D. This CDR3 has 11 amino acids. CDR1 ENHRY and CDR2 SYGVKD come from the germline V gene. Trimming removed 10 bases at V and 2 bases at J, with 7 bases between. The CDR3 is CATSNTDTQYF. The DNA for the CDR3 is TGTGCCACCTCAAACACAGATACGCAGTATTTT.

For the CDR3, the DNA is TGTGCCAGCAGCCCAAGCATAGGAAACATTCAGTACTTC. The encoded protein is CASSPSIGNIQYF. V gene TRBV7-6 combines with J gene TRBJ2-4, with no clear D. This CDR3 contains 13 residues. The ends were cut back, 5 bases at V and 6 bases at J, with 11 bases in the middle. CDR1 and CDR2 (germline): SGHVS, FNYEAQ.

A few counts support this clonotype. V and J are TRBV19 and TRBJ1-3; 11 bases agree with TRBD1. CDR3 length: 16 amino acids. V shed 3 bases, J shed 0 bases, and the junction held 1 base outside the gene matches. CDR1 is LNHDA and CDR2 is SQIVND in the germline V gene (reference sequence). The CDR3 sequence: CASSIGTGGSGNTIYF. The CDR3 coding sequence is TGTGCCAGTAGTATTGGGACAGGGGGCTCTGGAAACACCATATATTTT.

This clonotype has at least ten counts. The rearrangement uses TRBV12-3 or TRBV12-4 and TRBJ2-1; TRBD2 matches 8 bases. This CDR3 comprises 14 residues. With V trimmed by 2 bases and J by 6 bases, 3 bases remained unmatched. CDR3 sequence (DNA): TGTGCCAGCAGTTTAAGCGGGAGTGGCAATGAGCAGTTCTTC. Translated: CASSLSGSGNEQFF.

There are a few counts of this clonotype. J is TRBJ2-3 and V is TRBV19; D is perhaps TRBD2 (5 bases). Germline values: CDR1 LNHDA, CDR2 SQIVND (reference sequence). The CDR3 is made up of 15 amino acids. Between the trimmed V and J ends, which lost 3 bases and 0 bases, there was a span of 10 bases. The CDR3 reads CASSMAAASTDTQYF. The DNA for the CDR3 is TGTGCCAGTAGTATGGCAGCGGCTAGCACAGATACGCAGTATTTT.